These T cell receptor beta chains were read from a single sample in a study of beta chain features in type 1 diabetes. Sequenced by immunoSEQ multiplex PCR; TCRdb stores in-frame clones only, minus some. The repertoire holds 970,000 or so clones, with 17% as singletons. The material sequenced was naive CD4+ T cells from blood. These receptors came from a young woman in good health. Both conserved end residues are part of each CDR3. A D gene is named only where the DNA matches it firmly. Clone size appears in some rows only: once, few, many, or a class for an expanded clone.

j_call | clone_size | d_call | v_call | cdr3_nt | cdr3_aa
TRBJ1-5 | few | . | TRBV14 | TGTGCCAGCAGCCAAATCGGAGAGGGGCCCTATCAGCCCCAGCATTTT | CASSQIGEGPYQPQHF
TRBJ2-7 | . | TRBD1 | TRBV11-3 | TGTGCCAGCAGCTTCCTCCCCCGGGACAGGGTAGGATACGAGCAGTACTTC | CASSFLPRDRVGYEQYF
TRBJ2-7 | . | . | TRBV5-1 | TGCGCCAGCAGCTTGGATCAGGTCTCCTACGAGCAGTACTTC | CASSLDQVSYEQYF
TRBJ2-5 | . | TRBD1 | TRBV6-1 | TGTGCCAGCAGTCGGGACAGGGGGCGAGAGACCCAGTACTTC | CASSRDRGRETQYF
TRBJ1-2 | . | . | TRBV7-2 | TGTGCCAGCAGCTTTCTGGAGGGCCCGTATGGCTACACCTTC | CASSFLEGPYGYTF
TRBJ2-4 | few | . | TRBV11-2 | TGTGCCAGCAGTTCGACCCGCGGGCCTCAAGCCAAAAACATTCAGTACTTC | CASSSTRGPQAKNIQYF
TRBJ2-1 | . | . | TRBV28 | TGTGCCAGCAGTTCTAACAGGCCCAATGAGCAGTTCTTC | CASSSNRPNEQFF
TRBJ1-2 | . | . | TRBV10-1 | TGCGCCAGCAGTGAGTTATACCGGGGAACTAACTATGGCTACACCTTC | CASSELYRGTNYGYTF
TRBJ1-3 | . | . | TRBV7-3 | TGTGCCAGCAGCGACGGAAACACCATATATTTT | CASSDGNTIYF
TRBJ2-3 | . | TRBD2 | TRBV7-7 | TGTGCTAGCAGTGTCGGGACTAGCGGCAGCACAGATACGCAGTATTTT | CASSVGTSGSTDTQYF
TRBJ2-1 | . | . | TRBV20-1 | TGCAGTGCTCCCGGATACAATGAGCAGTTCTTC | CSAPGYNEQFF
TRBJ2-1 | . | TRBD2 | TRBV7-3 | TGTGCCAGCAGCCCCCAATCGGGACTAGTCAGGAATGAGCAGTTCTTC | CASSPQSGLVRNEQFF
TRBJ2-6 | . | . | TRBV2 | TGTGCCAGCAGATTAACAGGGTCCCCTGGGGCCAACGTCCTGACTTTC | CASRLTGSPGANVLTF
TRBJ2-7 | . | . | TRBV5-6 | TGTGCCAGCGGAAAGGGCGTCAGCTCCTACGAGCAGTACTTC | CASGKGVSSYEQYF
TRBJ2-1 | . | . | TRBV19 | TGTGCCAGTAGTCGTCGATCCGATACTGAGCAGTTCTTC | CASSRRSDTEQFF
TRBJ2-5 | . | . | TRBV7-2 | TGTGCCAGCAGCACCAGGGGAGAGACCCAGTACTTC | CASSTRGETQYF
TRBJ1-1 | few | . | TRBV10-3 | TGTGCCATCAGTGAATTGGAGAACACTGAAGCTTTCTTT | CAISELENTEAFF
TRBJ2-1 | . | . | TRBV7-6 | TGTGCCAGCAGCGTCCCCAGGGAGCAGTTCTTC | CASSVPREQFF
TRBJ2-2 | . | TRBD2 | TRBV18 | TGTGCCAGCTCCCGAGGACTAGCGGGAGCAACCGGGGAGCTGTTTTTT | CASSRGLAGATGELFF
TRBJ1-2 | . | . | TRBV27 | TGTGCCAGCAGTTCACCGACAGGAACCCACCCCTATGGCTACACCTTC | CASSSPTGTHPYGYTF
TRBJ1-3 | once | . | TRBV6-5 | TGTGCCAGCCAATCCACGGCGGGAAACACCATATATTTT | CASQSTAGNTIYF
TRBJ1-1 | . | . | TRBV20-1 | TGCAGTGCGACAGTCTACACTGAAGCTTTCTTT | CSATVYTEAFF
TRBJ2-5 | . | . | TRBV7-2 | TGTGCCAGCAGCTTAGGAGGGGGTAGGGAGACCCAGTACTTC | CASSLGGGRETQYF
TRBJ1-1 | few | . | TRBV29-1 | TGCAGCGTTCGAGATCCTGTCACCGCGATGGCTTTCTTT | CSVRDPVTAMAFF
TRBJ2-3 | . | TRBD1 | TRBV6-5 | TGTGCCAGCAGTCCCCCGGACAGGTTGAAGGGTACGCAGTATTTT | CASSPPDRLKGTQYF
TRBJ1-6 | . | . | TRBV9 | TGTGCCAGCAGCGTCGAGGGGAGTCCGAATTCACCCCTCCACTTT | CASSVEGSPNSPLHF
TRBJ2-5 | . | . | TRBV5-1 | TGCGCCAGCAGCTTGTCGGTGGGGCCACAAGAGACCCAGTACTTC | CASSLSVGPQETQYF
TRBJ2-1 | once | TRBD1 | TRBV6-5 | TGTGCCAGCAGTCCCGGACAGGTCAGGGACAATGAGCAGTTCTTC | CASSPGQVRDNEQFF
TRBJ1-4 | . | . | TRBV4-3 | TGCGCCAGCAGCCACGTATACAGGGCGGCTAATGAAAAACTGTTTTTT | CASSHVYRAANEKLFF
TRBJ2-2 | . | . | TRBV6-1 | TGTGCCAGCTCGTTGTCTACCGGGGAGCTGTTTTTT | CASSLSTGELFF
TRBJ2-2 | . | TRBD1 | TRBV23-1 | TGCGCCAGCAGTCAATGGGGTTGGGTCGGGACAGGGGCCGCCACCGGGGAGCTGTTTTTT | CASSQWGWVGTGAATGELFF
TRBJ2-3 | . | . | TRBV19 | TGTGCCAGTAGTAGCCGGGAGAAGCAGTATTTT | CASSSREKQYF
TRBJ2-7 | few | . | TRBV5-1 | TGCGCCAGCAGCTTATCGGGGTTCCCTTACGAGCAGTACTTC | CASSLSGFPYEQYF
TRBJ1-1 | few | TRBD1 | TRBV7-9 | TGTGCCAGCAGCGTTGGACAGGGGATTTCGATGAACACTGAAGCTTTCTTT | CASSVGQGISMNTEAFF
TRBJ1-1 | few | . | TRBV25-1 | TGTGCCAGCAGCCTGACAGAGAACACTGAAGCTTTCTTT | CASSLTENTEAFF
TRBJ2-6 | few | TRBD1 | TRBV7-3 | TGTGCCAGCAGCCTTCACGGACAGGGGTTGACAGAGGCCAACGTCCTGACTTTC | CASSLHGQGLTEANVLTF
TRBJ2-5 | few | . | TRBV7-2 | TGTGCCAGCAGCTCCGGGGGTCCCCGGGAGACCCAGTACTTC | CASSSGGPRETQYF
TRBJ2-5 | few | . | TRBV6-5 | TGTGCCAGCAGCCCTCAGGGGACCCCCTGGGAGACCCAGTACTTC | CASSPQGTPWETQYF
TRBJ2-3 | few | TRBD2 | TRBV7-2 | TGTGCCAGCAGCTTAACGGGAGGGCCCGAGGATACGCAGTATTTT | CASSLTGGPEDTQYF
TRBJ1-3 | few | TRBD1 | TRBV7-9 | TGTGCCAGCGAAGGGGGCCTCATGAGCTCTGGAAACACCATATATTTT | CASEGGLMSSGNTIYF
TRBJ1-1 | . | TRBD1 | TRBV18 | TGTGCCAGCTCCCAACTAGGGGGCGAATTTGAAGCTTTCTTT | CASSQLGGEFEAFF
TRBJ2-2 | few | TRBD2 | TRBV18 | TGTGCCAGCTCACCTCGGGCTAGCGGACCGAACACCGGGGAGCTGTTTTTT | CASSPRASGPNTGELFF
TRBJ1-1 | few | . | TRBV6-1 | TGTGCCAGCAGGGACCCCCGTGCGAACACTGAAGCTTTCTTT | CASRDPRANTEAFF
TRBJ2-5 | . | . | TRBV2 | TGTGCCAGCAGTGAAAGGGTGGGGACCAGAGGGACCCAGTACTTC | CASSERVGTRGTQYF
TRBJ1-1 | . | TRBD1 | TRBV7-9 | TGTGCCAGCAGCCTGACAGGGTTTGAAGCTTTCTTT | CASSLTGFEAFF
TRBJ2-2 | . | . | TRBV7-2 | TGTGCCAGCAGCTTAGGAGGTGGCGGTACCGGGGAGCTGTTTTTT | CASSLGGGGTGELFF
TRBJ2-3 | . | . | TRBV5-1 | TGCGCCAGCAGCTTGGCCAACACAGATACGCAGTATTTT | CASSLANTDTQYF
TRBJ2-3 | . | . | TRBV18 | TGTGCCAGCTCACCGACAGCGGCTAGCACAGATACGCAGTATTTT | CASSPTAASTDTQYF
TRBJ2-7 | . | TRBD2 | TRBV6-6 | TGTGCCAGCAGCGGGAGGGCCGACTCCTACGAGCAGTACTTC | CASSGRADSYEQYF
TRBJ1-2 | few | . | TRBV19 | TGTGCCAGCTCTACGGACAGATACTATGGCTACACCTTC | CASSTDRYYGYTF
TRBJ2-7 | few | . | TRBV19 | TGTGCCAGTAGTATCAGCGGTACGTCCTACGAGCAGTACTTC | CASSISGTSYEQYF
TRBJ2-2 | . | TRBD1 | TRBV7-9 | TGTGCCAGCAGCCCGAGACAGGGGCCGAACACCGGGGAGCTGTTTTTT | CASSPRQGPNTGELFF
TRBJ2-2 | . | TRBD2 | TRBV10-3 | TGTGCCATCAGTGAGTCAGTTGGGACTAGTAACACCGGGGAGCTGTTTTTT | CAISESVGTSNTGELFF
TRBJ2-7 | few | . | TRBV11-2 | TGTGCCAGCAGCTTTTTCTACGAGCAGTACTTC | CASSFFYEQYF
TRBJ1-2 | few | . | TRBV4-3 | TGCGCCAGCAGCCAAGAGCAGGGGTTCTATGGCTACACCTTC | CASSQEQGFYGYTF
TRBJ2-7 | few | . | TRBV10-3 | TGTGCCATCAGTGAGTCGATGGTTTTCTACGACTATACCTACGAGCAGTACTTC | CAISESMVFYDYTYEQYF
TRBJ1-2 | few | . | TRBV7-9 | TGTGCCAGCAGCTTATACGGCAGGGTGGGAGGAGGCTACACCTTC | CASSLYGRVGGGYTF
TRBJ2-1 | few | . | TRBV18 | TGTGCCAGCTCACTAATATCCCAACACAATAATGAGCAGTTCTTC | CASSLISQHNNEQFF
TRBJ1-2 | . | TRBD1 | TRBV12-5 | TGTGCTAGTGGTTCAAACAGGGGACGGGGCTACACCTTC | CASGSNRGRGYTF
TRBJ1-5 | . | . | TRBV28 | TGTGCCAGCAGTTGGACACGCCGGGGCAATCAGCCCCAGCATTTT | CASSWTRRGNQPQHF